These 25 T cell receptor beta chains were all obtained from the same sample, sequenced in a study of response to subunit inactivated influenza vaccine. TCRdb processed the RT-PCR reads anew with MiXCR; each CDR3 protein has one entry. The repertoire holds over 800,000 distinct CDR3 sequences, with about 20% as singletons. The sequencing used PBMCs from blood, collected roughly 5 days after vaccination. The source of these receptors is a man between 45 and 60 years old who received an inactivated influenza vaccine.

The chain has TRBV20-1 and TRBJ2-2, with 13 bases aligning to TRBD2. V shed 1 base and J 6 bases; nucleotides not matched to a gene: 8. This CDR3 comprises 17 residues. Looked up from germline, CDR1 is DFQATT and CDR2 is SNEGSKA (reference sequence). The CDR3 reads CSARAPAGTSGAGELFF. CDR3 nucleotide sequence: TGCAGTGCTAGAGCGCCCGCCGGGACTAGCGGGGCCGGGGAGCTGTTTTTT.

CDR3 DNA sequence: TGCGCCAGCAGCTTGTCGGCAACTGGACGAGAGACCCAGTACTTC. This codes for CASSLSATGRETQYF. This chain joins TRBV5-1 and TRBJ2-5; unclear D gene. The CDR3 is made up of 15 amino acids. Between the trimmed V and J ends, which lost 1 base and 4 bases, there was a span of 14 bases. Germline V gene lookup returns CDR1 SGHRS and CDR2 YFSETQ.

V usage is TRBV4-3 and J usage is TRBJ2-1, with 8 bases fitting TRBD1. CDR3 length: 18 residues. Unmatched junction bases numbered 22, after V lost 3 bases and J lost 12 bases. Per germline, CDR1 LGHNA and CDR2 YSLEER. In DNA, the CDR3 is TGCGCCAGCAGCCATTTTCTCCAGGGGGGACAGGTACTTCGGGGGCAGTTCTTC. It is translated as CASSHFLQGGQVLRGQFF.

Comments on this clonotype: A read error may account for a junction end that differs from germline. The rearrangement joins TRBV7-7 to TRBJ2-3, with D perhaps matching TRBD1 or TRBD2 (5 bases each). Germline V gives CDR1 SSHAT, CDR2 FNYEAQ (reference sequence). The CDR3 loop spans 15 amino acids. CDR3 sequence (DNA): TGTGCTAGCAGCTTAGGACACCGAGGGACAGATACGCAGTATTTT. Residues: CASSLGHRGTDTQYF.

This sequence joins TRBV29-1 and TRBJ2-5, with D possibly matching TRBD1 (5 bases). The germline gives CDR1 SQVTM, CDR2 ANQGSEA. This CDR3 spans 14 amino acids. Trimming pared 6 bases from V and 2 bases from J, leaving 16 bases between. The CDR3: CSVRGRFEQETQYF. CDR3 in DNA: TGCAGCGTAAGGGGCAGGTTCGAGCAAGAGACCCAGTACTTC.

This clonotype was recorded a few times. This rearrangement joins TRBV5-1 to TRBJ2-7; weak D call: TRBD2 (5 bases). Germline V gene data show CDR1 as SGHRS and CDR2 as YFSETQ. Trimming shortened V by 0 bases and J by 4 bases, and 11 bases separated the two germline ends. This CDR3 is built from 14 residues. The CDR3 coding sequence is TGCGCCAGCAGCTTGGCGGGTCGGGATTACGAGCAGTACTTC. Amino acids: CASSLAGRDYEQYF.

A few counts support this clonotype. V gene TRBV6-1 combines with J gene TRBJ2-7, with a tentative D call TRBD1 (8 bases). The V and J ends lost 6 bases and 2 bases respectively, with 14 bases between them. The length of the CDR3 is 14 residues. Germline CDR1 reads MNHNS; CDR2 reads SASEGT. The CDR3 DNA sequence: TGTGCCAGCAGAGCGGGACAGGCAACCTACGAGCAGTACTTC. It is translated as CASRAGQATYEQYF.

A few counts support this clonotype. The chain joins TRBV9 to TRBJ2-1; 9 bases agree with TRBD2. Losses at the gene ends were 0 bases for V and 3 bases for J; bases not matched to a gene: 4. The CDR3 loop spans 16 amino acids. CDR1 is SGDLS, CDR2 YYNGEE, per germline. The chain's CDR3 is CASSVEEREVYNEQFF. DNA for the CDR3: TGTGCCAGCAGCGTAGAGGAGCGGGAGGTCTACAATGAGCAGTTCTTC.

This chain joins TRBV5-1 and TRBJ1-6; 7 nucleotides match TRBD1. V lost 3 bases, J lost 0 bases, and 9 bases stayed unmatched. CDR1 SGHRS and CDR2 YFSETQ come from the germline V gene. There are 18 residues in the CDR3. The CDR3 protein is CASSSPPGQSSYNSPLHF. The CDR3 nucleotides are TGCGCCAGCAGCTCCCCTCCGGGACAGAGCTCCTATAATTCACCCCTCCACTTT.

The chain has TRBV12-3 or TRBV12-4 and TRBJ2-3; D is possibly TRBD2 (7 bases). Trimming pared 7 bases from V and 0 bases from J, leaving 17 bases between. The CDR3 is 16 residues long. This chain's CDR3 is CASTWRGGLSTDTQYF. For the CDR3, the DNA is TGTGCCAGCACCTGGAGGGGGGGCCTTAGCACAGATACGCAGTATTTT.

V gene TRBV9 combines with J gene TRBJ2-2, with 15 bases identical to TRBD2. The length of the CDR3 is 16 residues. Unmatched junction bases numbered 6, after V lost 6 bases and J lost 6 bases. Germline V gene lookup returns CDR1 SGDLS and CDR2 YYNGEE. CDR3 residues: CASNLGLAGGSGELFF. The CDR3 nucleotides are TGTGCCAGCAACTTAGGACTAGCGGGAGGGTCCGGGGAGCTGTTTTTT.

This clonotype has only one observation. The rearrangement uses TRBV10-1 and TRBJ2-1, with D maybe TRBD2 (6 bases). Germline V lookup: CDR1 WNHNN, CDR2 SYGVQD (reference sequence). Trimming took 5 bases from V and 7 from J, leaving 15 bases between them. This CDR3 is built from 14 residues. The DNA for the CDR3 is TGCGCCAGCAGTCCGAGGATGGGGAGGAATGAGCAGTTCTTC. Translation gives CASSPRMGRNEQFF.

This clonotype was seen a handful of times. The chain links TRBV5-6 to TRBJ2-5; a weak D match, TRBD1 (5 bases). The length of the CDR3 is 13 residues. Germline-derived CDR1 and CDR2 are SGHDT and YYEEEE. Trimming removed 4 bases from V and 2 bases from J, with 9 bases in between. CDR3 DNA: TGTGCCAGCAGCATGACAGTTCAAGAGACCCAGTACTTC. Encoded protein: CASSMTVQETQYF. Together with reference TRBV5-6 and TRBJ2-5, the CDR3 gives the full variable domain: DAGVTQSPTHLIKTRGQQVTLRCSPKSGHDTVSWYQQALGQGPQFIFQYYEEEERQRGNFPDRFSGHQFPNYSSELNVNALLLGDSALYLCASSMTVQETQYFGPGTRLLVL.

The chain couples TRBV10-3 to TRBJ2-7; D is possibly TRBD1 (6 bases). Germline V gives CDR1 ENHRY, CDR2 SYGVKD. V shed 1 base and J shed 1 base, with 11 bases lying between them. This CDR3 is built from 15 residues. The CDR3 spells CAISELTGQSYEQYF. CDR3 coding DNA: TGTGCCATCAGTGAGTTAACAGGGCAATCCTACGAGCAGTACTTC.

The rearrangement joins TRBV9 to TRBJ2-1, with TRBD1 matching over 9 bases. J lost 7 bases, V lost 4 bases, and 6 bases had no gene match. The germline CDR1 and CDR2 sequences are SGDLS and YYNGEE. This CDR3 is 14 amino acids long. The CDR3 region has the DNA TGTGCCAGCAGCCCGAGGACAGGGGTTAATGAGCAGTTCTTC. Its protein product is CASSPRTGVNEQFF.

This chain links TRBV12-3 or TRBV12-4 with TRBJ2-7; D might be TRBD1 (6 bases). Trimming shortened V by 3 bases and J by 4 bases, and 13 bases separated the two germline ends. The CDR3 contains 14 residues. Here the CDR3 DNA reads TGTGCCAGCAGTTTGGTGGGCAGGGGATACGAGCAGTACTTC. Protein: CASSLVGRGYEQYF.

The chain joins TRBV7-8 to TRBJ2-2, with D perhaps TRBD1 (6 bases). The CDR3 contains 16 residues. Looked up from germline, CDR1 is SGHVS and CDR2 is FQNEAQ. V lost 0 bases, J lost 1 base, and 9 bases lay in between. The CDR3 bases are TGTGCCAGCAGCTTAGCGGCGACAGGGAACACCGGGGAGCTGTTTTTT. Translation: CASSLAATGNTGELFF.

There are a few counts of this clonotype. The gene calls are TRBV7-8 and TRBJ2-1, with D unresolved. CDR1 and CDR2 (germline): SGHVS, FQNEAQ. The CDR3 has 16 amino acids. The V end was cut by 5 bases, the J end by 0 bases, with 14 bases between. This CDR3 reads CASSPKRWSSYNEQFF. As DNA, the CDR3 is TGTGCCAGCAGCCCAAAAAGGTGGAGCTCCTACAATGAGCAGTTCTTC.

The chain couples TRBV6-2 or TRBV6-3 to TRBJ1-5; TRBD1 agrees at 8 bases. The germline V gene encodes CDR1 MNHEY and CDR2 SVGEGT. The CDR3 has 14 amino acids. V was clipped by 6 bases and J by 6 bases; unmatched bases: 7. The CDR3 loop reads CASRPTGGGQPQHF. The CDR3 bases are TGTGCCAGCAGACCTACAGGGGGAGGTCAGCCCCAGCATTTT.

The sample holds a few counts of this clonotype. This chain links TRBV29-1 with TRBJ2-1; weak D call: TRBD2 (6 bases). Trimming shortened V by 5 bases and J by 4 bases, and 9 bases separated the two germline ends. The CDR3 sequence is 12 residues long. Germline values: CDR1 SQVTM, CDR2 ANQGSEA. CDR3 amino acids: CSVLATYNEQFF. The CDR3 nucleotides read TGCAGCGTTCTAGCGACTTACAATGAGCAGTTCTTC.

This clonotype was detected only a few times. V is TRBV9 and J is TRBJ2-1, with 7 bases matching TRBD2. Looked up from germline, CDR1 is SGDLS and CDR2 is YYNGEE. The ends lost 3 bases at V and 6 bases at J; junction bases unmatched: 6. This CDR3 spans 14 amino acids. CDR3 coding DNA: TGTGCCAGCAGCGCCCAGTCTAGCGGCAATGAGCAGTTCTTC. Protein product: CASSAQSSGNEQFF.

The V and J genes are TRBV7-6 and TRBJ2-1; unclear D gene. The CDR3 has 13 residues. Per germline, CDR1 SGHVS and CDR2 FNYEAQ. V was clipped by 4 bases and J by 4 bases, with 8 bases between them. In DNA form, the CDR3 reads TGTGCCAGCAGCTCCTCCGTTTACAATGAGCAGTTCTTC. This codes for CASSSSVYNEQFF.

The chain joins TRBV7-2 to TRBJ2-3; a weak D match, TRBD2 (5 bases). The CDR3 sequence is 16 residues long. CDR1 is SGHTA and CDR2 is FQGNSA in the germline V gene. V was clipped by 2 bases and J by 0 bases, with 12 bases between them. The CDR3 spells CASSLRLPPSTDTQYF. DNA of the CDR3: TGTGCCAGCAGCTTAAGACTACCGCCTAGCACAGATACGCAGTATTTT.

The CDR3 region has the DNA TGCAGTGCTTTGACCGGGACAGGGTTGGGCGAGCAGTACTTC. Residues: CSALTGTGLGEQYF. The V and J genes are TRBV20-1 and TRBJ2-7; 9 bases map to TRBD1. The junction had 11 bases not matched to a gene; V was cut back by 5 bases and J by 6 bases. The CDR3 loop spans 14 amino acids. Germline CDR1 DFQATT, CDR2 SNEGSKA (reference sequence).

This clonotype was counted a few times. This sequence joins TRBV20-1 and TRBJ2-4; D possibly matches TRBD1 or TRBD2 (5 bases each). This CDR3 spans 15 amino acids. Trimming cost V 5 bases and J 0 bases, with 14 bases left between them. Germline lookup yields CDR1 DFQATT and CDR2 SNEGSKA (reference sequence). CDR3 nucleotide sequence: TGCAGTGCTGGCCCATGGGACCTAGCCAAAAACATTCAGTACTTC. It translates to CSAGPWDLAKNIQYF.